This TCR beta chain was identified in a study of OX40 agonist ivuxolimab in advanced cancers. About the study: Cohort: roughly 80% men, mean age 60, aged about 20 to 85. Study conclusions and caveats: Some patients who did not respond also had low normalized T-cell clonal expansion. Doses of 0.1 to 3.0 mg/kg were accompanied by clonal expansion of CD4+ and CD8+ blood T cells by week 6.

To note about this clone: Its antigen remains unknown.

Clones were sequenced by immunoSEQ multiplex PCR, and TCRdb holds only the in-frame ones, with some missing. The table lists 80,000 to 95,000 clones, about 90% of them singletons. Germline V gene data show CDR1 as SGDLS and CDR2 as YYNGEE. V lost 0 bases, J lost 10 bases, and 5 bases stayed unmatched. The CDR3 loop spans 14 amino acids. Sampling times: baseline, cycle 4 day 1, cycle 7 day 1. The receptor comes from an adult with an advanced solid tumor such as melanoma, head and neck, liver or kidney cancer. This specimen consisted of CD4+ or CD8+ T cells sorted from blood, obtained in a trial of the OX40 agonist ivuxolimab. The chain joins TRBV9 to TRBJ2-1; 9 bases line up with TRBD1. For the CDR3, the DNA is TGTGCCAGCAGCGTAGTAGGACAGGGGATCGAGCAGTTCTTC. This codes for CASSVVGQGIEQFF.